This T cell receptor (beta chain) was retrieved from a study of blood T cell repertoires in COVID-19. Study background: T cells, B-cell-depleted T cells, or PBMCs supplied cDNA or gDNA.

Methods used by the authors: It was from reference gene primer amplification that nucleated cell counts were estimated. Some clones are missing from TCRdb's copy, which holds only in-frame ones; the method was immunoSEQ multiplex PCR. V, J and clone size derive from that table, while D and trimming were established from the DNA sequence. The sample carries about 200,000 clones, about 79% recorded once. V was pared by 3 bases and J by 8 bases, with 9 bases of the junction left unmatched. The CDR3 spans 14 residues. Germline V CDR1 and CDR2: KGHDR, SFDVKD. Sequenced material: peripheral blood. The chain uses TRBV24-1 and TRBJ2-7; TRBD1 matches 7 bases. The receptor comes from a human donor in a cohort sampled during active COVID-19. The DNA of the CDR3 is TGTGCCACCAGTGATCCCCCGACAGGGTCGCAGCAGTACTTC. Translating gives CATSDPPTGSQQYF.